Judged by abundance, the clone carrying this TCR delta chain is large. V was clipped by 3 bases and J by 2 bases; unmatched bases: 5. This CDR3 spans 18 amino acids. Germline V gives CDR1 GEAIGNYY, CDR2 EKD. The sample is drawn from a study of gamma-delta chains in newborns, infants, children. Study-wide context: Innate gammadelta T cells reportedly expand polyclonally right after birth, driven by microbial exposure, per the title.

TCRdb reapplied CATT to the reads. The table shows 2,000 to 2,500 delta-chain clones, with 7.5% to 10% occurring only once. The chain is built from TRDV2 and TRDJ3, with 11 bases that match TRDD3. This receptor was identified in a child who was a newborn, infant or young child, either healthy, febrile or measles-vaccinated (not recorded which). Input material: blood. The CDR3 DNA sequence: TGTGCCTGTGACCCTCTACTGGGGGATACCTGGGACACCCGACAGATGTTTTTC. It specifies CACDPLLGDTWDTRQMFF.